The entry that follows covers one T cell receptor beta chain sequence. The data were taken from a study of blood T cell repertoires in COVID-19. The CDR3 consists of 15 residues. The V and J ends lost 3 bases and 4 bases respectively, with 15 bases between them. From germline, CDR1 is LNHDA and CDR2 SQIVND (reference sequence). This table comes from immunoSEQ multiplex PCR, and its TCRdb copy is limited to in-frame clones, with some not included. Found here are roughly 60,000 clones, roughly four fifths of them singletons; the top ten hold around 3.5%. The rearrangement uses TRBV19 and TRBJ1-2, with a tentative D call TRBD1 (6 bases). The sequence derives from a man aged 55 to 70 with acute or convalescent COVID-19. The sequenced sample was peripheral blood. The DNA of the CDR3 is TGTGCCAGTAGTATGATTGTCGGACAGATCTATGGCTACACCTTC. Translating gives CASSMIVGQIYGYTF.